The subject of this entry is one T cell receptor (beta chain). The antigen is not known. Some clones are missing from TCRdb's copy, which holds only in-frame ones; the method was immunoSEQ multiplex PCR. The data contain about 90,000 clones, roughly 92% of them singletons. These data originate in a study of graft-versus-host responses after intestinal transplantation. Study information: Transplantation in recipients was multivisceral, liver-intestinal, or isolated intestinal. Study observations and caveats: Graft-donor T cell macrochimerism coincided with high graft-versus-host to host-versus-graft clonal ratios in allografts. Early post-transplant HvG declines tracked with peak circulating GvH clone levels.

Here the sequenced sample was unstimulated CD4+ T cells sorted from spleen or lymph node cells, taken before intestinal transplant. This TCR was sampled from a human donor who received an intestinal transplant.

The CDR3 loop reads CASRKDRGPNTEAFF. CDR3 in DNA: TGTGCCAGCAGAAAGGACAGGGGGCCGAACACTGAAGCTTTCTTT. V is TRBV6-5 and J is TRBJ1-1; TRBD1 aligns across 11 bases. The CDR3 covers 15 residues. V was clipped by 6 bases and J by 1 base; unmatched bases: 4. Germline V gene sequence: CDR1 MNHEY, CDR2 SVGAGI.